This entry lists 2 T cell receptor beta chains sequenced from one sample in a study of blood T cell repertoires in COVID-19. Sequencing used immunoSEQ multiplex PCR; TCRdb keeps in-frame clones, though not all of them. This table holds about 130,000 clones, around 90% found once. Input material: peripheral blood. Receptors were obtained from a man aged 45-65 years with COVID-19, enrolled during active disease.

This chain connects TRBV5-5 to TRBJ2-6; D not certain. CDR1 is SGHKS, CDR2 YYEKEE, per germline (reference sequence). V lost 0 bases and J lost 3, with 7 bases in between. This CDR3 region has 15 residues. CDR3 loop: CASSLALNGANVLTF. The DNA of the CDR3 is TGTGCCAGCAGCTTGGCCTTAAATGGGGCCAACGTCCTGACTTTC.

The J gene is TRBJ2-2, the V gene TRBV19; the D gene is possibly TRBD1 (6 bases). V lost 6 bases and J 0 bases, leaving 17 bases between the germline ends. Germline V gene lookup returns CDR1 LNHDA and CDR2 SQIVND (reference sequence). This CDR3 is 17 amino acids long. The CDR3 sequence is CASRRNTGIANTGELFF. CDR3 sequence (DNA): TGTGCCAGTAGGAGAAACACAGGGATTGCGAACACCGGGGAGCTGTTTTTT. Full variable domain (outside the CDR3, taken from reference TRBV19 and TRBJ2-2): DGGITQSPKYLFRKEGQNVTLSCEQNLNHDAMYWYRQDPGQGLRLIYYSQIVNDFQKGDIAEGYSVSREKKESFPLTVTSAQKNPTAFYLCASRRNTGIANTGELFFGEGSRLTVL.